This T cell receptor beta chain emerged from a study of T cells after somatic rescue of genetic block. Clones were sequenced by immunoSEQ multiplex PCR, and TCRdb holds only the in-frame ones, with some missing. The repertoire includes tens of thousands of clones, around 93% of them detected once, and about 2.7% sits in the top ten. Germline V lookup: CDR1 KGHSH, CDR2 LQKENI. The CDR3 sequence is 15 residues long. With V trimmed by 3 bases and J by 3 bases, 7 bases remained unmatched. Sequenced material: peripheral blood mononuclear cells (PBMCs). This TCR came from a man aged 35-49 years. The rearrangement uses TRBV18 and TRBJ1-1, with 7 bases that match TRBD1. CDR3 in amino acids: CASSPLGQGDTEAFF. DNA for the CDR3: TGTGCCAGCTCACCTTTGGGCCAGGGGGACACTGAAGCTTTCTTT.